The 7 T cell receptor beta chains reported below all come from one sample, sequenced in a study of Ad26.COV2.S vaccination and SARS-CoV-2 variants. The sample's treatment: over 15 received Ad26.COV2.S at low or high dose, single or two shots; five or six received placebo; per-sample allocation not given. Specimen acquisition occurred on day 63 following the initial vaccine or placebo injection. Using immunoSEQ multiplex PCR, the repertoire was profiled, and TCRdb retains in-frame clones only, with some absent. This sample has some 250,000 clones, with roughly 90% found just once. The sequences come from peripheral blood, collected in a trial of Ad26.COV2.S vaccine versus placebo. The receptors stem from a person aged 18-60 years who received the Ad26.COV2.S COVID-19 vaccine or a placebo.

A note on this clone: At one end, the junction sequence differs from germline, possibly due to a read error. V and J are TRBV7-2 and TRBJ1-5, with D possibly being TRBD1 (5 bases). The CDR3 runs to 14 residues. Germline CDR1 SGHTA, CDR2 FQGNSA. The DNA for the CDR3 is TGTGCCAGCAGTTTAGGACACGAGGGTCAGCCCCAGCATTTT. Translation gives CASSLGHEGQPQHF.

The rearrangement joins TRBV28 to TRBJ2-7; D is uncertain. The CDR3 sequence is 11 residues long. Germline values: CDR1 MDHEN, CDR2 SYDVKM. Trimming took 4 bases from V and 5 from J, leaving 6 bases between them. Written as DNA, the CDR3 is TGTGCCAGCAGTTGGGCCCACGAGCAGTACTTC. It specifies CASSWAHEQYF. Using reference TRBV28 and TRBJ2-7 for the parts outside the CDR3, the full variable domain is DVKVTQSSRYLVKRTGEKVFLECVQDMDHENMFWYRQDPGLGLRLIYFSYDVKMKEKGDIPEGYSVSREKKERFSLILESASTNQTSMYLCASSWAHEQYFGPGTRLTVT.

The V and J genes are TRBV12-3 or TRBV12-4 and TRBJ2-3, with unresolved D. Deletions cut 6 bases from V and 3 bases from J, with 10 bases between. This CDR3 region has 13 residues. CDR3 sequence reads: CASSLPGTDTQYF. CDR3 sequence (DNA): TGTGCCAGCAGCCTCCCCGGTACAGATACGCAGTATTTT.

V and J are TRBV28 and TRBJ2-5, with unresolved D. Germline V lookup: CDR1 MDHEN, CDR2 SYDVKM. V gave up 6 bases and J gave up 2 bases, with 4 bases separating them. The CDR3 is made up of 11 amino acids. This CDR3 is CASRGQETQYF. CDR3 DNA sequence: TGTGCCAGCAGGGGGCAAGAGACCCAGTACTTC.

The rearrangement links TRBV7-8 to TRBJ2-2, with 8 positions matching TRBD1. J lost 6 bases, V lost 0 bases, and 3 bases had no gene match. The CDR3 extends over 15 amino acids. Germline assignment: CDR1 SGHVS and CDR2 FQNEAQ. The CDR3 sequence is CASSLAPQGAGELFF. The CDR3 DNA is TGTGCCAGCAGCTTAGCCCCACAGGGGGCCGGGGAGCTGTTTTTT.

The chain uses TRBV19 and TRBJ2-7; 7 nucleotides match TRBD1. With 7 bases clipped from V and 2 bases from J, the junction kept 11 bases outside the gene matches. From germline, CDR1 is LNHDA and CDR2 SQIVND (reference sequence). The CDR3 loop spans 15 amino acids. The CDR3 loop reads CASTADGQAPYEQYF. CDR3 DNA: TGTGCCAGTACCGCCGACGGACAGGCCCCCTACGAGCAGTACTTC.

The CDR3 DNA is TGTGCCAGCAGCCGCGGGCCCTCTGGGGCCAACGTCCTGACTTTC. Its protein product is CASSRGPSGANVLTF. The rearrangement uses TRBV7-3 and TRBJ2-6; perhaps TRBD2 as D (5 bases). Germline CDR1 SGHTA, CDR2 FQGTGA. V was pared by 5 bases and J by 0 bases, with 8 bases between. The CDR3 runs to 15 residues.